The entry below describes one TCR beta chain. This CDR3 contains 16 residues. CDR1 SGHAT and CDR2 FQNNGV come from the germline V gene. After removal of 4 bases from V and 4 bases from J, the junction contained 6 bases not matched to a gene. This specimen comes from a study of blood T cell repertoires in COVID-19. Whole-study context: The United States, Italy and Spain were the sources of the acute and convalescent COVID-19 samples. The analysed material was cDNA or gDNA that came from T cells, B-cell-depleted T cells, or PBMCs.

In the study's own analysis: Counts of nucleated cells, estimated from reference gene primer amplification, were obtained. Generated by immunoSEQ multiplex PCR, the TCRdb table keeps only in-frame clones and is missing some. V and J calls and clone size come straight from that table; D and trimming were deduced from the DNA. The sample consists of about 150,000 clones, around 90% of them appearing once. The sample was peripheral blood. The TCR sequence derives from a man aged 55-75 years with acute or convalescent COVID-19. The chain is built from TRBV11-2 and TRBJ2-2, with 10 bases fitting TRBD1. DNA for the CDR3: TGTGCCAGCAGCTACCGACAGGGGGCAGGCACCGGGGAGCTGTTTTTT. It is translated as CASSYRQGAGTGELFF.